The clone carrying this T cell receptor beta chain has only a few counts. The target antigen is unknown. This sample is drawn from a study of blood T cells in healthy people across ages. This CDR3 region has 14 residues. From germline, CDR1 is SGHTA and CDR2 FQGNSA. The ends were cut back, 1 base at V and 7 bases at J, with 11 bases in the middle. A sample-barcoded 5' primer and a J-beta primer mix were used in a second PCR of roughly 6 to 11 cycles. Every sample gave at least 2.5 million paired-end reads containing CDR3. TCRdb recomputed calls from the 5' RACE reads with MiXCR, one row per CDR3 protein. The repertoire consists of 1.5 million to 1.9 million distinct CDR3 sequences, with roughly 43% occurring once and the leading ten covering about 4%. General observations from the study: Per million T cells, TCR beta diversity dropped roughly linearly as age increased. Expanded clonotype changes were possibly confounded by unknown donor CMV status.

The rearrangement joins TRBV7-2 to TRBJ2-4; possible D gene TRBD1, 6 bases. Sequencing was performed on blood. The receptor was isolated from a woman in her late teens or twenties in good health. CDR3 region: CASSLDWTANIQYF. CDR3 sequence (DNA): TGTGCCAGCAGCTTAGATTGGACAGCCAACATTCAGTACTTC.